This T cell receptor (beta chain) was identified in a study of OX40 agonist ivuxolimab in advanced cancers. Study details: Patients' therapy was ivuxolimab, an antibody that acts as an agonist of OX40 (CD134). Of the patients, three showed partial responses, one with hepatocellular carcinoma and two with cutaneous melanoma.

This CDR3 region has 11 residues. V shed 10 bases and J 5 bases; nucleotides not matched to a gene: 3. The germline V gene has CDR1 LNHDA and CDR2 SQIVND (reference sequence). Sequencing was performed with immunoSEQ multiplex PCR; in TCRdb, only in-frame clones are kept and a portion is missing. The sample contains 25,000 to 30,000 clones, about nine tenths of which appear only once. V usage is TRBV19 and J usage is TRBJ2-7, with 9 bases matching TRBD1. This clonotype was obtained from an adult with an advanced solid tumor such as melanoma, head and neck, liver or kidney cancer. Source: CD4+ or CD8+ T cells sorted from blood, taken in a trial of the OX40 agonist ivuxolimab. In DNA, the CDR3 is TGTGCCACTACAGGGGGCCACGAGCAGTACTTC. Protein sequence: CATTGGHEQYF.